The clone carrying this TCR beta chain was found many times. The target antigen is unknown. Pregnant or lactating patients were excluded, as were those with uncontrolled infection or other autoimmune disease. The source of the PBMCs was around 10 ml of fresh peripheral blood. This record belongs to a study of T cells in Graves' hyperthyroidism and ophthalmopathy. Germline-derived CDR1 and CDR2 are SGHRS and YFSETQ. The V gene lost 7 bases and the J gene lost 2 bases, with 22 bases spanning the gap. The CDR3 runs 17 residues. Template material for amplifying TCR beta CDR3 regions consisted of RNA transcripts. HTBI primers were the set used in a first-round RT-PCR of the TCR CDR3. TCRdb called the multiplex PCR reads again in MiXCR, with one record for every CDR3 protein. Seen here are about 300,000 distinct CDR3 sequences, over 15% observed once, and the top ten hold roughly 31%. Study outcomes and limitations: Median prediction lead before ophthalmopathy onset was 6.5 months with the model. Appearing also in blood were most of the thyroid clonotypes expanded above 0.001.

The sequence was collected from a man younger than 45 with Graves' hyperthyroidism. The specimen was blood. This chain connects TRBV5-1 to TRBJ2-1; the D gene is possibly TRBD2 (5 bases). The CDR3 DNA sequence: TGCGCCAGCTCCCGACCGAAGCGGATGTTGACCTACAATGAGCAGTTCTTC. As protein: CASSRPKRMLTYNEQFF.